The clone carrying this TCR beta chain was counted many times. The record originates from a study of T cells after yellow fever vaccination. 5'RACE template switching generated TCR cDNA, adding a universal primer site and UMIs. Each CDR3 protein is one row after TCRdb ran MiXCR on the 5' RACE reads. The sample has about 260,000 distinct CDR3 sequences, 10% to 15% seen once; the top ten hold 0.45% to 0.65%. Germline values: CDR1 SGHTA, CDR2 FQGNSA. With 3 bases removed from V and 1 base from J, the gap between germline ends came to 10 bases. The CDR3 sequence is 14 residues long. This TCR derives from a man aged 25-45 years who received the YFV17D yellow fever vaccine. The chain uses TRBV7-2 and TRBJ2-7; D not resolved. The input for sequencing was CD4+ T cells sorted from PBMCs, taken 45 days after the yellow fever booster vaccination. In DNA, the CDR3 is TGTGCCAGCAGCTTGAGTCGGATGTCCTACGAGCAGTACTTC. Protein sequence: CASSLSRMSYEQYF.